This record looks at one TCR beta chain sequence and its context. Its antigen has not been determined. Germline and junction disagree at one end, which may indicate a read error. The data are from a study of shared clonotypes between healthy human individuals (dated by TCRdb to 2020 to 2022). As for the study more broadly: The cohort included three men and a couple of women between 18 and 49 years of age. For each donor, CD4 naive and CD4 memory were each given three plates, CD8 naive was given two plates, and CD8 memory was given one plate. Blood TCR repertoires of a handful of healthy adults were deeply sequenced to estimate repertoire size and the extent of clonotype sharing between individuals. Different laboratories and diverse techniques were used to prepare libraries and sequence TCR repertoires, to increase sequencing depth and limit assay-specific biases. Leukapheresis yielded between about 0.94 and 9 billion PBMCs per donor. General study outcomes and caveats: The small number of donors limited the genetic and exposure-history diversity represented. Sharing across several donors was observed for roughly 5% of naive CD4, 3% to 3.5% of naive CD8, 2% to 2.5% of memory CD4, and over 0.3% of memory CD8 clonotypes. Only blood was sampled, and tissue TCR repertoires likely differ from those in blood. Estimated clonotype richness was generally larger for naive than for memory subsets. Based on pairwise subsampling, the degree of clonotype sharing among donors was expected to be affected by sequencing depth. Even with the large sequencing depth, rarefaction of the sorted-subset datasets indicated that sequencing was incomplete. Compared with non-shared clonotypes, the clonotypes found in all four sorted-subset donors had higher generation probabilities.

Using the deep immunoSEQ assay, TCR CDR3 regions were amplified from genomic DNA by multiplex PCR. Extracted genomic DNA from each cell subset was distributed evenly across all wells of several immunoSEQ 96-well plates, and each plate was treated as a replicate. For sorted subsets, roughly 200 ng of genomic DNA, equivalent to 25,000 to 30,000 T cell genomes, went into each replicate PCR. The purified libraries were quantified using a Qubit 3.0 fluorometer, sized with a Bioanalyzer 2100, and then quantified again using the KAPA Library Quantification kit. A separate single-read 150-cycle Illumina NextSeq 550 flow cell was used to sequence each immunoSEQ 96-well plate. Concerning the study's data processing: Because the immunoSEQ output included only junctional sequences and no quality scores, the filtering could not be the same as the filtering used for full-length reads. Sequences were annotated with PyIR, a Python wrapper for IgBLAST v1.9, using IMGT germline references to assign V/J genes and CDR3. Reads were removed for weak V/J assignments (E-value above 1e-6), missing CDR3, stop codons, out-of-frame junctions, or ambiguous translated residues. A V3J clonotype was defined by an identical inferred V gene, J gene, and CDR3 amino acid sequence. Percentage overlap between repertoires was calculated by dividing the number of shared unique clonotypes by the size of the smaller repertoire. Richness of each repertoire was evaluated using RTK rarefaction, the Chao1 estimator, and Recon v2.1 estimates of unobserved clonotypes. OLGA was used to compute generation probabilities for all TCRbeta clonotypes that the gDNA method yielded from four donors. As stored in TCRdb, this immuneACCESS dataset retains in-frame rearrangements with V and J assigned. A fraction of the clones does not appear; measured against another copy, unresolved V genes explain less than half of the discrepancy, and the remainder lacks a known reason. V and J calls and clone size are given by that table; D and trimming were obtained from the DNA. The sample data list about 1 million clones, and roughly 80% of these were observed just once. Approximately 1.5% of the sample is in the top ten clones.

The donors were healthy, HIV-negative adults who had no recently reported acute infections or vaccinations. All donors were Caucasian adults living in Nashville, Tennessee, USA. CD4+ T cells were enriched by magnetic negative selection, after which naive cells were positively selected on CD45RA and the negative fraction was taken as the memory subset. Blood was collected by leukapheresis, and PBMCs were isolated by Ficoll-Histopaque density gradient centrifugation and then cryopreserved in liquid nitrogen vapor phase. Analytical flow cytometry was used to check the purity and quantity of each magnetically sorted T cell population. Each sorted fraction had its genomic DNA isolated and then quantified by UV absorbance on a Nanodrop 2000c. The CDR3 contains 14 residues, cysteine and phenylalanine counted. CDR3 DNA is the only sequence kept; it has 42 bases, read in frame from the first base. CDR1 and CDR2 (MNHEY, SMNVEV) derive from the germline V gene (reference sequence).

In this chain, TRBV27 is recombined with TRBJ1-6, with 7 bases aligning to TRBD1. The sequencing sample was made of memory CD4+ T cells sorted from blood. Sample cell subset or site, as interpreted from the label and publication: CD45RA-negative fraction. The sequence was collected from a man between 18 and 35 years old in good health. Here the CDR3 is given as CASREGQYTSPLHF. The nucleotide sequence reads as follows: TGTGCCAGTCGCGAGGGACAGTATACTTCACCCCTCCACTTT.